The clone carrying this TCR beta chain appeared a single time. Its matching antigen is unknown. Trimming pared 3 bases from V and 5 bases from J, leaving 19 bases between. The CDR3 runs 16 residues. Germline loops: CDR1 MNHNS, CDR2 SASEGT. When naive CD8 T cells were sorted, they were gated as CD8+CD4-CCR7+CD45RA+. The sample belongs to a study of molecular identifiers for immune sequencing clone quantification. Study conclusions and caveats: Clones with over 20 RNA copies captured over 98% of effector molecules but under 1% of naive ones.

It was with previously described methods and listed TCR primers that bulk TCR libraries were made. MiXCR was run by TCRdb on the PCR reads, yielding one entry per CDR3 protein. Of around 480,000 distinct CDR3 sequences in the sample, over 20% were seen once. The receptor's source is a human donor in good health. Some libraries in this study had Jurkat cell RNA spiked in. This sequence joins TRBV6-1 and TRBJ1-2; D remains unclear. Sequencing was carried out using naive CD8+ T cells from blood, with Jurkat cell RNA spiked in. The subset: FACS-sorted CD8+CD4-CCR7+CD45RA+ naive T cells. In DNA form, the CDR3 reads TGTGCCAGCAGTGACTTCTACACCGAACGAATATATGGCTACACCTTC. Protein sequence: CASSDFYTERIYGYTF.